Presented here are 21 T cell receptor beta chains from one specimen sequenced in a study of T cell repertoires in cytomegalovirus infection. Antigen specificity for these receptors is unknown. TCRdb re-called the reads through MiXCR, storing one row per CDR3 protein. The table has 750,000 to 900,000 distinct CDR3 sequences, 25% to 30% seen once. Sequencing used cultured CD8+ T cells from PBMCs, obtained from culture after CMV antigen stimulation. These receptors all stem from a human donor in good health (CMV status not recorded). Some clones in this sample may be carry-over from other donors' samples.

J is TRBJ1-1 and V is TRBV19; D possibly corresponds to TRBD1 (5 bases). V lost 4 bases and J 11 bases, leaving 11 bases between the germline ends. Germline V gives CDR1 LNHDA, CDR2 SQIVND (reference sequence). CDR3 length: 11 amino acids. CDR3 coding DNA: TGTGCCAGTAGTAAAAGGGGCAGTGCTTTCTTT. Its translation is CASSKRGSAFF.

This clonotype came up a few times. The chain carries TRBV7-8 and TRBJ2-1; the D is unclear. CDR3 length: 14 amino acids. Germline V gene sequence: CDR1 SGHVS, CDR2 FQNEAQ. Trimming shortened V by 10 bases and J by 4 bases, and 17 bases separated the two germline ends. The chain's CDR3 is CATLPWVPYNEQFF. In nucleotides, the CDR3 is TGTGCCACCCTCCCCTGGGTACCATACAATGAGCAGTTCTTC.

The chain couples TRBV19 to TRBJ1-1; D unresolved. CDR3 size: 14 residues. Germline V lookup: CDR1 LNHDA, CDR2 SQIVND (reference sequence). Trimming took 9 bases from V and 4 from J, leaving 18 bases between them. The DNA of the CDR3 is TGTGCCAGCATCCCGGCCGCCGAAGGCACTGAAGCTTTCTTT. This sequence encodes CASIPAAEGTEAFF.

The genes are TRBV19 and TRBJ1-1; no clear D. Germline V gives CDR1 LNHDA, CDR2 SQIVND (reference sequence). The CDR3 totals 14 residues. Deletions cut 6 bases from V and 0 bases from J, with 11 bases between. The CDR3 DNA follows: TGTGCCAGTAGACCGATCGGGGTGAACACTGAAGCTTTCTTT. Translated: CASRPIGVNTEAFF.

The chain couples TRBV24-1 to TRBJ2-3; 8 nucleotides align to TRBD2. The CDR3 has 15 amino acids. V was clipped by 4 bases and J by 2 bases; unmatched bases: 4. CDR1 is KGHDR and CDR2 is SFDVKD in the germline V gene. CDR3 sequence reads: CATSERTSITDTQYF. The CDR3 coding sequence is TGTGCCACCAGTGAGCGGACTAGCATCACAGATACGCAGTATTTT.

Points on this clonotype: Germline and junction disagree at one end, which may indicate a read error. This chain links TRBV7-3 with TRBJ2-3; 13 bases line up with TRBD2. The CDR3 contains 17 residues. Germline-derived CDR1 and CDR2 are SGHTA and FQGTGA. The CDR3 DNA reads as TGTGCCTGCAGCTTCACCGGGACTAGCGGGGTGACAGATACGCAGTATTTT. This codes for CACSFTGTSGVTDTQYF.

This clonotype has at least ten counts. V usage is TRBV7-2 and J usage is TRBJ2-1; TRBD2 matches 7 bases. Trimming removed 1 base from V and 9 bases from J; junction bases left unmatched: 9. Germline CDR1 SGHTA, CDR2 FQGNSA. The CDR3 runs 15 residues. For the CDR3, the DNA is TGTGCCAGCAGCTTAGGTGGGCTAGCGGAAACTGAGCAGTTCTTC. Amino acids: CASSLGGLAETEQFF.

This clonotype was observed at least ten times. This chain uses TRBV7-9 with TRBJ1-1, with 8 nucleotides matching TRBD1. Germline CDR1 and CDR2: SEHNR and FQNEAQ (reference sequence). The CDR3 sequence is 15 residues long. J gave up 4 bases and V 2 bases, and 6 bases lay outside the gene matches. CDR3 residues: CASSLSQGGRTEAFF. DNA for the CDR3: TGTGCCAGCAGCTTATCACAGGGGGGTCGCACTGAAGCTTTCTTT.

This clonotype came up a few times. An end of the junction does not agree with germline; a read error may underlie this. V usage is TRBV6-1 and J usage is TRBJ1-2; D is undetermined. The CDR3 spans 13 residues. Germline V gene sequence: CDR1 MNHNS, CDR2 SASEGT. The CDR3 loop is CASIEGFNYGYTF. The CDR3 nucleotides read TGTGCCAGCATTGAAGGATTCAACTATGGCTACACCTTC.

This clonotype was recorded at least ten times. This chain connects TRBV7-6 to TRBJ1-2; D is unresolved. Trimming shortened V by 0 bases and J by 4 bases, and 21 bases separated the two germline ends. CDR1 and CDR2 (germline): SGHVS, FNYEAQ. The CDR3 is 18 amino acids. DNA for the CDR3: TGTGCCAGCAGCTTAGCCCTCGATGGTGCGGTGGGAGTCTATGGCTACACCTTC. This translates into CASSLALDGAVGVYGYTF.

This clonotype was seen a few times. The chain links TRBV7-8 to TRBJ2-1; 7 bases are a match to TRBD2. CDR3 length equals 16 residues. J was trimmed by 0 bases and V by 5 bases; bases with no gene match: 7. Germline V gene lookup returns CDR1 SGHVS and CDR2 FQNEAQ. The chain's CDR3 is CASSPSGRVSYNEQFF. The CDR3 DNA reads TGTGCCAGCAGCCCTAGCGGAAGGGTCTCCTACAATGAGCAGTTCTTC.

The chain carries TRBV6-8 and TRBJ2-7; D gene unclear. V was pared by 6 bases and J by 5 bases, with 14 bases between. CDR1 and CDR2 from the germline V gene are MNHGY and SAAAGT. The CDR3 spans 13 residues. DNA of the CDR3: TGTGCCAGCAGCCCTTCTGAGGTTGACGAGCAGTACTTC. This sequence encodes CASSPSEVDEQYF.

This clonotype was seen only a few times. The gene calls are TRBV9 and TRBJ2-7, with D possibly called TRBD1 or TRBD2 (5 bases each). CDR1 and CDR2 (germline): SGDLS, YYNGEE. With 4 bases removed from V and 4 bases from J, the gap between germline ends came to 12 bases. The CDR3 consists of 13 residues. CDR3 DNA: TGTGCCAGCAGCCCCTCAGGGAGATACGAGCAGTACTTC. Protein sequence: CASSPSGRYEQYF.

Details on this clonotype: A read error may be the cause here, since a much bigger clone is one base away. This rearrangement joins TRBV7-6 to TRBJ1-1; D unclear. Germline CDR1 and CDR2: SGHVS and FNYEAQ. Trimming took 7 bases from V and 3 from J, leaving 18 bases between them. The CDR3 runs to 15 residues. The CDR3 nucleotides read TGTGCCAGCAACCAACCGGGCCTTTCCGACACTGAAGCTTTCTTT. This translates into CASNQPGLSDTEAFF.

Note on this clonotype: It may be a read error: a sequence one base away is much more abundant. This chain joins TRBV7-2 and TRBJ2-7; TRBD2 might be the D (7 bases). The DNA end favors TRBJ2-1, so the J call may be wrong. From germline, CDR1 is SGHTA and CDR2 FQGNSA. The length of the CDR3 is 15 residues. The CDR3 region is CASSLDAGAMYEQFF. CDR3 in DNA: TGTGCCAGCAGCCTGGACGCGGGGGCCATGTACGAGCAGTTCTTC.

J is TRBJ2-5 and V is TRBV27; 9 bases are a match to TRBD1. Germline V lookup: CDR1 MNHEY, CDR2 SMNVEV (reference sequence). The CDR3 is 14 residues long. V trimming: 5 bases; J trimming: 9 bases; junction bases outside the gene matches: 10. The CDR3 coding sequence is TGTGCCAGCAGTCCCGGGACAGGGAAGAGACCCCAGTACTTC. As protein: CASSPGTGKRPQYF.

The rearrangement links TRBV28 to TRBJ1-5; D uncertain. This CDR3 region has 14 residues. Trimming took 2 bases from V and 5 from J, leaving 10 bases between them. The germline V gene has CDR1 MDHEN and CDR2 SYDVKM. The CDR3 region has the DNA TGTGCCAGCAGTTTACTCGGGTTGTATCAGCCCCAGCATTTT. This sequence encodes CASSLLGLYQPQHF.

This clonotype was seen more than once but under ten times. For the CDR3, the DNA is TGTGCCATCAGTGAGTCGACGGAGGGTAGGAACACTGAAGCTTTCTTT. This encodes CAISESTEGRNTEAFF. The gene calls are TRBV10-3 and TRBJ1-1; D gene unclear. The CDR3 length is 16 residues. CDR1 and CDR2 (germline): ENHRY, SYGVKD. The germline V and J ends were trimmed by 0 bases and 1 base, with 12 bases remaining between them.

This clonotype was seen repeatedly, ten times or more. The chain joins TRBV7-6 to TRBJ2-2, with 8 bases aligning to TRBD2. Germline V lookup: CDR1 SGHVS, CDR2 FNYEAQ. V was clipped by 3 bases and J by 4 bases; unmatched bases: 7. This CDR3 spans 16 amino acids. The CDR3 DNA reads as TGTGCCAGCAGCTTGGAGCGGGGGTCGTCCACCGGGGAGCTGTTTTTT. Amino acids: CASSLERGSSTGELFF. Full variable domain (missing parts from reference TRBV7-6 and TRBJ2-2): GAGVSQSPRYKVTKRGQDVALRCDPISGHVSLYWYRQALGQGPEFLTYFNYEAQQDKSGLPNDRFSAERPEGSISTLTIQRTEQRDSAMYRCASSLERGSSTGELFFGEGSRLTVL.

CDR3 DNA: TGTGCCAGCAGCTTAGCGGAGGGACAGGGGGATTCACCCCTCCACTTT. Its protein is CASSLAEGQGDSPLHF. V and J are TRBV7-9 and TRBJ1-6; 11 nucleotides line up with TRBD1. CDR1 SEHNR and CDR2 FQNEAQ come from the germline V gene (reference sequence). This CDR3 comprises 16 residues. With V trimmed by 0 bases and J by 8 bases, 3 bases remained unmatched.

The sample holds a few counts of this clonotype. The chain uses TRBV19 and TRBJ1-1, with TRBD1 as a possible D gene (6 bases). The CDR3 is made up of 15 amino acids. The germline V gene encodes CDR1 LNHDA and CDR2 SQIVND (reference sequence). V was trimmed by 5 bases and J by 4 bases, leaving 17 bases between them. CDR3 sequence: CASSRVTGAATEAFF. Written as DNA, the CDR3 is TGTGCCAGTAGTCGGGTTACGGGGGCGGCCACTGAAGCTTTCTTT.